The 12 T cell receptor beta chains below were found in one sample sequenced in a study of synovial regulatory T cells in juvenile arthritis. Method: immunoSEQ multiplex PCR; TCRdb's copy keeps in-frame clones and lacks some. The record lists about 9,500 clones, of which the ten most abundant hold 2% to 2.5%. Sequencing input: Treg cells from blood. Subset specified: remaining (HLA-DR-negative) circulating blood Treg cells. The receptors shown here come from a donor aged 2-30 years with juvenile idiopathic arthritis.

The chain has TRBV7-2 and TRBJ2-6; as DNA is missing, the TRBD1 call by TCRdb cannot be tested. This CDR3 contains 18 residues. No nucleotide data were recorded. Germline-derived CDR1 and CDR2 are SGHTA and FQGNSA. The CDR3 sequence is CASSLTTGVSSGANVLTF.

The V gene is TRBV27, the J gene TRBJ1-5; TCRdb picks TRBD1, but there is no DNA to check that call. The CDR3 is 15 residues long. No DNA was logged. Looked up from germline, CDR1 is MNHEY and CDR2 is SMNVEV (reference sequence). This chain's CDR3 is CASSTGTGGRQPQHF.

This chain joins TRBV6-5 and TRBJ1-2. CDR1 and CDR2 (germline): MNHEY, SVGAGI. The CDR3 covers 16 residues. No DNA is given. This CDR3 reads CASSYTGGSLIGGYTF.

The chain couples TRBV11-2 to TRBJ2-7; TCRdb picks TRBD1, but there is no DNA to check that call. The germline gives CDR1 SGHAT, CDR2 FQNNGV. The length of the CDR3 is 13 residues. Only the protein sequence is given. This CDR3 reads CASSSDPRAEQYF.

The V and J genes are TRBV11-2 and TRBJ1-2; TCRdb's assignment of TRBD1 cannot be checked, as there is no DNA. The CDR3 covers 14 residues. There is no recorded DNA. Germline V gene data show CDR1 as SGHAT and CDR2 as FQNNGV. CDR3: CASSGDRGLSGYTF. Supplemented by reference TRBV11-2 and TRBJ1-2, the full variable domain reads EAGVAQSPRYKIIEKRQSVAFWCNPISGHATLYWYQQILGQGPKLLIQFQNNGVVDDSQLPKDRFSAERLKGVDSTLKIQPAKLEDSAVYLCASSGDRGLSGYTFGSGTRLTVV.

The chain recombines TRBV5-6 with TRBJ2-1; TCRdb gives TRBD2 as the D gene, but with no DNA this cannot be confirmed. CDR3 length: 13 residues. Only the protein is on record. Germline V lookup: CDR1 SGHDT, CDR2 YYEEEE. CDR3 residues: CASAEGPYNEQFF.

The chain has TRBV6-5 and TRBJ1-1; TCRdb's D call, TRBD1, is unchecked because there is no DNA. Germline assignment: CDR1 MNHEY and CDR2 SVGAGI. The CDR3 consists of 12 residues. No nucleotide data were recorded. The CDR3 loop reads CASSAGWGEAFF.

The chain combines TRBV5-1 with TRBJ2-7; TCRdb returns TRBD2, unconfirmable since there is no DNA. This CDR3 has 16 residues. No DNA is listed. From germline, CDR1 is SGHRS and CDR2 YFSETQ. This CDR3 reads CASSPGSVAGVHEQYF.

The chain combines TRBV4-2 with TRBJ1-1; the TCRdb call, TRBD1, lacks DNA for checking. Per the germline V gene, CDR1 is LGHNA and CDR2 is YNFKEQ. This CDR3 region has 18 residues. DNA for this receptor is not on file. CDR3 region: CASSQDLRVQVKETEAFF.

This chain links TRBV21-1 with TRBJ2-3; TCRdb's assignment of TRBD2 cannot be checked, as there is no DNA. TRBV21-1 is a documented pseudogene. This CDR3 has 20 residues. The record lacks a DNA sequence. The CDR3 loop is CASSKGRAGGPLLSTDTQYF.

The V call is TRBV6-4, the J call TRBJ2-3. The CDR3 is 13 residues long. The DNA sequence is not available. Germline CDR1 is MRHNA and CDR2 is SNTAGT. The CDR3 reads CASSVELWGTQYF.

The chain combines TRBV18 with TRBJ1-2; TCRdb's D call, TRBD1, is unchecked because there is no DNA. CDR3 size: 15 residues. No DNA is given. Per the germline V gene, CDR1 is KGHSH and CDR2 is LQKENI. CDR3 region: CASSPRQGAGYGYTF.